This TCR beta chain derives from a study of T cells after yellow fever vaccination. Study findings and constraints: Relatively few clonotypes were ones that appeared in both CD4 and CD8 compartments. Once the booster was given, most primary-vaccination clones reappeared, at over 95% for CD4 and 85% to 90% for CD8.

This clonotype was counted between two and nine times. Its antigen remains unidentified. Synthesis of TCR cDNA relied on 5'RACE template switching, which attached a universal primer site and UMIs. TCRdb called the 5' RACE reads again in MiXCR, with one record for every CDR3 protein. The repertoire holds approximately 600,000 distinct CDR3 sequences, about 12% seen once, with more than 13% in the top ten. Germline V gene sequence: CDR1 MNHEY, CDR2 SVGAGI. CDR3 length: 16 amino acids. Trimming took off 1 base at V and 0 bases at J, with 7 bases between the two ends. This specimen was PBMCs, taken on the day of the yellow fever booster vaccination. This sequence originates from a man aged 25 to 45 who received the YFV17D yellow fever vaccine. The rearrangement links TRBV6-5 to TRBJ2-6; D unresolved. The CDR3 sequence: CASSYWPTSGANVLTF. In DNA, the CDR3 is TGTGCCAGCAGTTACTGGCCCACCTCTGGGGCCAACGTCCTGACTTTC.